The clone carrying this T cell receptor (beta chain) was seen just once. The PCR made use of 60 Vbeta and 13 Jbeta primers. The protocol was immunoSEQ multiplex PCR, while the TCRdb copy is restricted to in-frame clones and leaves out a portion. Of more than 85,000 clones in the sample, under 75% were seen once. This entry comes from a study of cytomegalovirus exposure and HLA in healthy donors. Sample: PBMCs. The origin of this receptor is a female donor in good health and CMV-seronegative.

CDR3 amino acids: CAISDPQGNLDTEAFF. The CDR3 DNA sequence: TGTGCCATCAGTGACCCCCAGGGGAATTTGGACACTGAAGCTTTCTTT. The chain uses TRBV10-3 and TRBJ1-1; TRBD1 might be the D (6 bases). Germline V gene sequence: CDR1 ENHRY, CDR2 SYGVKD. The V end lost 3 bases, the J end lost 3 bases, and 17 bases lay between the germline ends. This CDR3 is built from 16 residues.